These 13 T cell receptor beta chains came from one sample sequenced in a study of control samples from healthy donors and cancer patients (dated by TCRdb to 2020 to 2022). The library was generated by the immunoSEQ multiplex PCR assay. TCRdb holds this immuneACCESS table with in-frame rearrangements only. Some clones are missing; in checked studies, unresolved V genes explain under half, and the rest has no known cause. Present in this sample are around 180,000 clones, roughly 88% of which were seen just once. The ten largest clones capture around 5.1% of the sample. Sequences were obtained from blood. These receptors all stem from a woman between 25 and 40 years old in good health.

The CDR3 here is CASSFPGAANYGYTF. In DNA form, the CDR3 reads TGTGCCAGCAGTTTCCCCGGGGCAGCGAACTATGGCTACACCTTC. The rearrangement links TRBV28 to TRBJ1-2; a weak D match, TRBD1 (5 bases). V was pared by 3 bases and J by 2 bases, with 13 bases between. The CDR3 is made up of 15 amino acids. Germline loops: CDR1 MDHEN, CDR2 SYDVKM.

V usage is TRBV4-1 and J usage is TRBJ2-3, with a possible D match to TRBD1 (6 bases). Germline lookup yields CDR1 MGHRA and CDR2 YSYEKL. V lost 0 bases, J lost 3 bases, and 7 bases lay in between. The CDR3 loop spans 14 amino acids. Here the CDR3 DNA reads TGCGCCAGCAGCCAAGAACAGGGAACAGATACGCAGTATTTT. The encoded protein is CASSQEQGTDTQYF.

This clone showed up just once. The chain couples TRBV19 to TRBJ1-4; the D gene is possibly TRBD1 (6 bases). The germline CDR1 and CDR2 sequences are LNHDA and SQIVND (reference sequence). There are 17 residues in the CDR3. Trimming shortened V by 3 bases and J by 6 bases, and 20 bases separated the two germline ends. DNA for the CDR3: TGTGCCAGTAGTATCGGCAGGGGCCAATCCGGGGATGAAAAACTGTTTTTT. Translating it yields CASSIGRGQSGDEKLFF. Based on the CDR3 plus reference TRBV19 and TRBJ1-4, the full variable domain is DGGITQSPKYLFRKEGQNVTLSCEQNLNHDAMYWYRQDPGQGLRLIYYSQIVNDFQKGDIAEGYSVSREKKESFPLTVTSAQKNPTAFYLCASSIGRGQSGDEKLFFGSGTQLSVL.

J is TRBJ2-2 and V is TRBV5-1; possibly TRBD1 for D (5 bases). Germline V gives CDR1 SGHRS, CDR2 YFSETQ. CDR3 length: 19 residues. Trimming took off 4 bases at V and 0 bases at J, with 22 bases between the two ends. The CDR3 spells CASSGAPYSHRPNTGELFF. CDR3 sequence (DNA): TGCGCCAGCAGCGGGGCCCCCTATAGCCACAGACCGAACACCGGGGAGCTGTTTTTT.

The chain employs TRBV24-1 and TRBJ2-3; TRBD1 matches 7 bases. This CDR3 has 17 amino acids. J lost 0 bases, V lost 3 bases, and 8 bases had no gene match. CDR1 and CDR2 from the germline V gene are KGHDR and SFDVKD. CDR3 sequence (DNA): TGTGCCACCAGTGATCCCAAACCGGGACAGAGCACAGATACGCAGTATTTT. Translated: CATSDPKPGQSTDTQYF.

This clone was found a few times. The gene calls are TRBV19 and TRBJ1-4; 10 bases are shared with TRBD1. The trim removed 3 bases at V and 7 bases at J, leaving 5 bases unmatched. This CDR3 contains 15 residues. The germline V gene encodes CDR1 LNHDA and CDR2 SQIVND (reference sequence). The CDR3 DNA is TGTGCCAGTAGTATCCAAGGACAGGGGGGTGAAAAACTGTTTTTT. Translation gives CASSIQGQGGEKLFF.

The DNA of the CDR3 is TGTGCCAGCAGCCTCGGACTAGCAGCCACAGATACGCAGTATTTT. The encoded protein is CASSLGLAATDTQYF. The chain uses TRBV3-1 (or the pseudogene TRBV3-2) and TRBJ2-3, with TRBD2 matching 8 bases. V dropped 4 bases and J dropped 2; count of bases not matched to a gene: 5. The CDR3 has 15 residues. Germline V CDR1 and CDR2: LGHDT, YNNKEL (reference sequence).

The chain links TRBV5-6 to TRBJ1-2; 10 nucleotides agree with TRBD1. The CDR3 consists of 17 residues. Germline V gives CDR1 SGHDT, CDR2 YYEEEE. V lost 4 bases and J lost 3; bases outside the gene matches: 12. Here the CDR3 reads CASSPPLGTGDYYGYTF. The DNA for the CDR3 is TGTGCCAGCAGCCCTCCTCTGGGGACAGGGGATTACTATGGCTACACCTTC.

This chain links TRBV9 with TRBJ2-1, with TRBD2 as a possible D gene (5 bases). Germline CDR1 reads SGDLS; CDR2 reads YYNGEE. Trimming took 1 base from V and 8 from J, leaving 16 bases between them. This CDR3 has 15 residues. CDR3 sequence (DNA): TGTGCCAGCAGCGTATCCCCCGAGAGGGCCCATGAGCAGTTCTTC. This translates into CASSVSPERAHEQFF.

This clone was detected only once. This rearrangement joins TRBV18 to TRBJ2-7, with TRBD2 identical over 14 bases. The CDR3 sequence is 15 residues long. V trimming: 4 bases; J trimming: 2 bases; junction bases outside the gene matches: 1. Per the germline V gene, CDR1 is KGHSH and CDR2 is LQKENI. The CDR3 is CASSRGLAGAYEQYF. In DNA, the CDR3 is TGTGCCAGCTCACGGGGACTAGCGGGAGCCTACGAGCAGTACTTC. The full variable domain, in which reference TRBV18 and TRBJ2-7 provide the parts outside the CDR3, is NAGVMQNPRHLVRRRGQEARLRCSPMKGHSHVYWYRQLPEEGLKFMVYLQKENIIDESGMPKERFSAEFPKEGPSILRIQQVVRGDSAAYFCASSRGLAGAYEQYFGPGTRLTVT.

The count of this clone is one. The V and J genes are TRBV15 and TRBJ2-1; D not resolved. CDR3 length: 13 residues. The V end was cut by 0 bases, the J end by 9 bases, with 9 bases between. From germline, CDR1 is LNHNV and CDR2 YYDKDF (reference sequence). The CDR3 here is CATSRDFSTEQFF. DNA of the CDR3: TGTGCCACCAGCAGAGACTTTAGCACTGAGCAGTTCTTC.

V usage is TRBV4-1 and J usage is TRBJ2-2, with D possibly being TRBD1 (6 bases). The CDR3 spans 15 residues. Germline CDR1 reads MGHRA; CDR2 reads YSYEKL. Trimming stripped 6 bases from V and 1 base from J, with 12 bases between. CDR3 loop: CASSRTEWNTGELFF. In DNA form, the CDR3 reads TGCGCCAGCAGTAGGACAGAATGGAACACCGGGGAGCTGTTTTTT.

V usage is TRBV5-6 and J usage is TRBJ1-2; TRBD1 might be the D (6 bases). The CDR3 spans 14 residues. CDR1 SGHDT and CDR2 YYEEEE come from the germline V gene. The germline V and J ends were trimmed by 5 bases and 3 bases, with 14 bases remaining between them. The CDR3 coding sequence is TGTGCCAGCAGTTATGGACGGACAGACTATGGCTACACCTTC. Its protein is CASSYGRTDYGYTF.